Sequencing of this TCR beta chain was carried out in a study of CD8 T cells in ankylosing spondylitis. Germline V gene data show CDR1 as SGHVS and CDR2 as FQNEAQ. CDR3 length: 17 residues. The germline V and J ends were trimmed by 7 bases and 3 bases, with 24 bases remaining between them. MiXCR, applied by TCRdb to the 5' RACE reads, yields one record per CDR3 protein. Among some 95,000 distinct CDR3 sequences, just under 9% were seen once, and the ten largest hold approximately 5.5%. The chain recombines TRBV7-8 with TRBJ2-5, with D possibly being TRBD2 (6 bases). The receptor was isolated from a male donor with ankylosing spondylitis or in good health (not recorded which). The sequenced material came from blood, either unsorted or a sorted T cell fraction (not recorded which). This CDR3 reads CASNGGVFRTVEETQYF. CDR3 nucleotide sequence: TGTGCCAGCAACGGAGGGGTATTTCGAACGGTCGAAGAGACCCAGTACTTC.